One sample yielded the 8 T cell receptor beta chains listed below, sequenced in a study of T cells after posttransplantation cyclophosphamide (dated by TCRdb to about 2016). Library construction relied on the immunoSEQ multiplex PCR assay. This is the immuneACCESS table as TCRdb keeps it, with only in-frame sequences that have V and J called. A part of the clones is gone; compared with another copy, unresolved V genes explain less than half, and the rest is unexplained. The sample table holds more than 10,000 clones, of which around 86% were seen once. The biggest ten clones account for around 0.87% of the sample. Material: memory CD4+ T cells sorted from PBMCs. Receptors originate from a man in his fifties or sixties in good health, CMV-negative, and a related stem cell transplant donor.

This sequence joins TRBV5-1 and TRBJ2-2, with a weak D call TRBD2 (6 bases). The CDR3 is 15 amino acids. CDR1 and CDR2 (germline): SGHRS, YFSETQ. Trimming pared 3 bases from V and 3 bases from J, leaving 12 bases between. This CDR3 reads CASSSLPGDTGELFF. In DNA, the CDR3 is TGCGCCAGCAGCTCCCTCCCGGGGGACACCGGGGAGCTGTTTTTT.

The rearrangement joins TRBV29-1 to TRBJ2-7; 9 nucleotides agree with TRBD1. Germline trimming cut 6 bases from V and 6 bases from J; bases unmatched to any gene: 21. Germline CDR1 and CDR2: SQVTM and ANQGSEA. The CDR3 spans 17 residues. The CDR3 DNA is TGCAGCGTCGTAACAGGGGGCTCTATCCCCTCGCAGCTCGAGCAGTACTTC. Its translation: CSVVTGGSIPSQLEQYF.

The chain uses TRBV18 and TRBJ1-6; perhaps TRBD1 as D (6 bases). CDR3 length: 15 amino acids. Trimming shortened V by 0 bases and J by 8 bases, and 11 bases separated the two germline ends. Germline assignment: CDR1 KGHSH and CDR2 LQKENI. CDR3 bases: TGTGCCAGCTCACCACCGGCAGGGGCCTATTCACCCCTCCACTTT. Encoded protein: CASSPPAGAYSPLHF.

This chain connects TRBV14 to TRBJ2-7, with a weak D call TRBD2 (7 bases). V was trimmed by 4 bases and J by 2 bases, leaving 15 bases between them. CDR3 size: 15 residues. In germline, CDR1 is SGHDN, CDR2 FVKESK. The CDR3 sequence: CASSPRGAPAYEQYF. CDR3 DNA: TGTGCCAGCAGCCCCCGGGGGGCCCCTGCCTACGAGCAGTACTTC.

The rearrangement joins TRBV4-2 to TRBJ2-1, with D maybe TRBD1 (5 bases). This CDR3 has 15 residues. V was clipped by 1 base and J by 3 bases, with 10 bases between them. Germline V CDR1 and CDR2: LGHNA, YNFKEQ. The CDR3 nucleotides read TGTGCCAGCAGCCAAGTAGGGGAAGACTACAATGAGCAGTTCTTC. It translates to CASSQVGEDYNEQFF.

The chain is built from TRBV18 and TRBJ2-3; 9 nucleotides align to TRBD2. This CDR3 is built from 16 residues. Germline V gives CDR1 KGHSH, CDR2 LQKENI. Trimming removed 2 bases from V and 0 bases from J; junction bases left unmatched: 3. The CDR3 nucleotides are TGTGCCAGCTCACCAAGGCTAGCGGGGAGCACAGATACGCAGTATTTT. Its protein is CASSPRLAGSTDTQYF.

The V gene is TRBV5-5, the J gene TRBJ2-2; a possible D gene is TRBD1 (6 bases). Germline loops: CDR1 SGHKS, CDR2 YYEKEE (reference sequence). The CDR3 has 14 amino acids. Trimming took 4 bases from V and 0 from J, leaving 7 bases between them. The CDR3 region has the DNA TGTGCCAGCAGCCGACAGGCGAACACCGGGGAGCTGTTTTTT. Protein sequence: CASSRQANTGELFF.

This clone was recorded a few times. The chain couples TRBV7-3 to TRBJ2-1; possibly TRBD1 for D (6 bases). CDR1 and CDR2 (germline): SGHTA, FQGTGA. The CDR3 extends over 13 amino acids. V was shortened by 5 bases and J by 3 bases, with 8 bases between the two germline ends. CDR3 nucleotide sequence: TGTGCCAGCAGCCCACAGGGCTACAATGAGCAGTTCTTC. Amino acids: CASSPQGYNEQFF.